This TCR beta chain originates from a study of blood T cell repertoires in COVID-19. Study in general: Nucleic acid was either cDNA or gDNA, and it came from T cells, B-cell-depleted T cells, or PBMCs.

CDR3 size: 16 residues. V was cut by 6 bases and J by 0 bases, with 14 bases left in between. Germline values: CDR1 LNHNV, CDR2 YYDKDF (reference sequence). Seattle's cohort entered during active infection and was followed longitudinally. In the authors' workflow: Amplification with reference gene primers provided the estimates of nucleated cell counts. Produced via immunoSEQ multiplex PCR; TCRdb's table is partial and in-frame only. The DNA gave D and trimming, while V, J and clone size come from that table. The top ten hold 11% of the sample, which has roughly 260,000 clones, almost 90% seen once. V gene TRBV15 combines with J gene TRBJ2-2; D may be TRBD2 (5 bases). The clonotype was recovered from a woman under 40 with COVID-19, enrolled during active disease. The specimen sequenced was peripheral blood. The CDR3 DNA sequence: TGTGCCACCAGGCGAGAGACGGACTCGAACACCGGGGAGCTGTTTTTT. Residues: CATRRETDSNTGELFF.